These T cell receptor beta chains were read from a single sample in a study of cytomegalovirus exposure and HLA in healthy donors. Assay: immunoSEQ multiplex PCR; the TCRdb copy retains only in-frame clones and omits some. The table includes a few hundred thousand clones, around 80% detected once. Sequenced material: PBMCs. The receptors were gathered from a girl aged 2 to 9 in good health and CMV-seronegative. Each CDR3 is given with its conserved first and last residue. D genes are given only for firm matches. Where a row states a size, it is once, few, many or the class of an expanded clone; other rows omit it.

J gene,D gene,clone size,V gene,CDR3 length,CDR3 DNA,CDR3 protein
TRBJ2-1,-,-,TRBV13,13,TGTGCCAGCAGCTTAGGGGGTCGGAGAGAGCAGTTCTTC,CASSLGGRREQFF
TRBJ1-2,-,-,TRBV6-5,14,TGTGCCAGCAGCTACCATTCAGTAAACTATGGCTACACCTTC,CASSYHSVNYGYTF
TRBJ1-6,-,-,TRBV30,16,TGTGCCTGGAGTGCCGCTAGGACAGATTGGGCTTCACCCCTCCACTTT,CAWSAARTDWASPLHF
TRBJ2-7,-,once,TRBV30,15,TGTGCCTGGAGTAGGGTCGCGCGACAGACCTACGAGCAGTACTTC,CAWSRVARQTYEQYF
TRBJ2-7,-,-,TRBV2,13,TGTGCCAGCAGTGAAGAACATGGAGGCGAGCAGTACTTC,CASSEEHGGEQYF
TRBJ2-1,TRBD2,once,TRBV2,16,TGTGCCAGCAGGGTCGGACTAGCGGGATACTACAATGAGCAGTTCTTC,CASRVGLAGYYNEQFF
TRBJ2-2,-,-,TRBV7-9,16,TGTGTCAGCAGCTTATCACAGAGTTGGAACACCGGGGAGCTGTTTTTT,CVSSLSQSWNTGELFF
TRBJ1-1,-,-,TRBV7-3,14,TGTGCCAGCAGCTTAAGGCGGAGTAACACTGAAGCTTTCTTT,CASSLRRSNTEAFF
TRBJ1-5,-,-,TRBV6-5,13,TGTGCCAGCAGTTCGCAGGGCAATCAGCCCCAGCATTTT,CASSSQGNQPQHF
TRBJ2-4,TRBD1,-,TRBV28,16,TGTGCCAGCAGCCTACCGGGACAGGGGGCCAAAAACATTCAGTACTTC,CASSLPGQGAKNIQYF
TRBJ2-7,-,-,TRBV28,15,TGTGCCAGCAGTTTGCGGACCATGATGCGGGGCGAGCAGTACTTC,CASSLRTMMRGEQYF
TRBJ2-1,-,-,TRBV7-9,12,TGTGCCAGCAGGGGAGGATCCAATGAGCAGTTCTTC,CASRGGSNEQFF
TRBJ2-7,TRBD2,few,TRBV10-1,15,TGCGCCAGCAGTGACGGGGCGGGGGGGCGCTTCGAGCAGTACTTC,CASSDGAGGRFEQYF
TRBJ1-2,TRBD1,-,TRBV7-9,17,TGTGCCAGCAGCTCAGGGACAGGGATGAAGGCTAACTATGGCTACACCTTC,CASSSGTGMKANYGYTF
TRBJ2-3,-,-,TRBV9,14,TGTGCCAGCAGCGTAGATCCCGGGTCAGATACGCAGTATTTT,CASSVDPGSDTQYF
TRBJ2-7,TRBD1,few,TRBV27,16,TGTGCCAGCAGTTTCGGGGGACAGGGGCTCGCGGGAGAGCAGTACTTC,CASSFGGQGLAGEQYF
TRBJ2-3,-,-,TRBV13,15,TGTGCCAGCAAGGGGGGGAGGCGTGTCACAGATACGCAGTATTTT,CASKGGRRVTDTQYF
TRBJ1-1,-,-,TRBV10-3,17,TGTGCCATCAGTGAAGCTGTCCCAGGGGCGTGGGTCTTTGCAGCTTTCTTT,CAISEAVPGAWVFAAFF
TRBJ2-7,-,once,TRBV30,11,TGTGCCGTAACAGGGTCCTACGAGCAATACTTC,CAVTGSYEQYF
TRBJ2-1,TRBD2,-,TRBV27,16,TGTGCCAGCAGCCTCGGACTAGCGGGGGGGCCTCATCTAGAGTTCTTC,CASSLGLAGGPHLEFF
TRBJ2-3,TRBD2,-,TRBV7-9,15,TGTGCCAGCAGCCCATTCGGGAGGAGGGCAGATACGCAGTATTTT,CASSPFGRRADTQYF
TRBJ2-1,-,-,TRBV11-2,14,TGTGCCAGCAGCTTAGCTCTAGCCTACAATGAGCAGTTCTTC,CASSLALAYNEQFF
TRBJ1-5,-,once,TRBV28,13,TGTGCCAGCAGTTTGTCAGGTAATCAGCCCCAGCATTTT,CASSLSGNQPQHF
TRBJ1-1,TRBD1,-,TRBV11-2,14,TGTGCCAGCAGATCAAACAGGGGGGACACTGAAGCTTTCTTT,CASRSNRGDTEAFF
TRBJ2-2,-,-,TRBV14,16,TGTGCCAGCAGTCAAGATGGACAGATCAACACCGGGGAGCTGTTTTTT,CASSQDGQINTGELFF
TRBJ2-1,TRBD2,-,TRBV5-1,15,TGCGCCAGCAGGGGTAGTAGCGGGGGGTACAATGAGCAGTTCTTC,CASRGSSGGYNEQFF
TRBJ2-2,-,-,TRBV30,13,TGTGCCTGGAACAGGGTTGGCACCGGGGAGCTGTTTTTT,CAWNRVGTGELFF
TRBJ2-7,-,-,TRBV5-1,15,TGCGCCAGCAGCACCAACATCCCCACAGGGAACGAGCAGTACTTC,CASSTNIPTGNEQYF
TRBJ2-7,-,-,TRBV28,13,TGTGCCAGCAGGGGCCCAAGCTCCTACGAGCAGTACTTC,CASRGPSSYEQYF
TRBJ1-4,-,once,TRBV30,13,TGTGCCTGGAGTGTACAGGATGGTGAAAAACTGTTTTTT,CAWSVQDGEKLFF
TRBJ2-7,-,-,TRBV5-4,15,TGTGCCAGCAGCTTACGGGGTACGAGGAGTGGCGAGCAGTACTTC,CASSLRGTRSGEQYF
TRBJ2-2,-,-,TRBV14,12,TGTGCCAGCAGCCAACGCACCGGGGAGCTGTTTTTT,CASSQRTGELFF
TRBJ2-7,-,-,TRBV9,13,TGTGCCAGCAGCGTAGGTCCATCCTACGAGCAGTACTTC,CASSVGPSYEQYF
TRBJ2-7,TRBD2,-,TRBV2,14,TGTGCCAGCAAACTAGCGGGAGGCTCCTACGAGCAGTACTTC,CASKLAGGSYEQYF
TRBJ2-1,-,-,TRBV5-1,17,TGCGCCAGCAGCTTGGCCGGAAGAGGGAGAGGGTACAATGAGCAGTTCTTC,CASSLAGRGRGYNEQFF
TRBJ2-7,TRBD1,-,TRBV7-2,13,TGTGCCAGTGCCGGGACAGGGGTCTACGAGCAGTACTTC,CASAGTGVYEQYF
TRBJ1-1,-,-,TRBV7-3,15,TGTGCCAGCAGCCTAACCTCCTATATGAACACTGAAGCTTTCTTT,CASSLTSYMNTEAFF